A single sample gave rise to the 17 T cell receptor beta chains below, sequenced in a study of T cells in Graves' hyperthyroidism and ophthalmopathy. Amplified TCR beta CDR3 regions came from RNA transcripts. HTBI primers drove first-round RT-PCR of the TCR CDR3. In TCRdb, the multiplex PCR reads were re-called with MiXCR into one record per CDR3 protein. The data contain a few hundred thousand distinct CDR3 sequences, more than 15% of them singletons. Input material: blood. The source is a woman in her late teens or twenties with Graves' ophthalmopathy.

This clonotype was counted once. Mismatch with germline at one junction end may stem from a read error. The chain has TRBV5-4 and TRBJ1-1; D gene uncertain. The CDR3 has 14 residues. The V gene's germline CDR1 is SGHNT and CDR2 YYREEE (reference sequence). CDR3 sequence reads: CASGLGRSDSWAFF. The CDR3, as DNA: TGTGCCAGCGGCTTAGGTCGGAGTGATTCGTGGGCTTTCTTT.

The V call is TRBV6-5, the J call TRBJ1-1; D is unclear. The CDR3 has 13 residues. Trimming shortened V by 2 bases and J by 4 bases, and 8 bases separated the two germline ends. Germline CDR1 is MNHEY and CDR2 is SVGAGI. Here the CDR3 DNA reads TGTGCCAGCAGTTACCTGGGGAGCACTGAAGCTTTCTTT. This codes for CASSYLGSTEAFF.

The chain carries TRBV25-1 and TRBJ1-4, with unresolved D. Germline loops: CDR1 MGHDK, CDR2 SYGVNS. The ends were cut back, 2 bases at V and 4 bases at J, with 11 bases in the middle. The CDR3 loop spans 15 amino acids. Written as DNA, the CDR3 is TGTGCCAGCAGTGAAAGTAGGCACGTTAATGAAAAACTGTTTTTT. As protein: CASSESRHVNEKLFF. Drawing the rest from reference TRBV25-1 and TRBJ1-4, the complete variable domain is EADIYQTPRYLVIGTGKKITLECSQTMGHDKMYWYQQDPGMELHLIHYSYGVNSTEKGDLSSESTVSRIRTEHFPLTLESARPSHTSQYLCASSESRHVNEKLFFGSGTQLSVL.

The table lists this clonotype with many counts. This chain links TRBV12-3 or TRBV12-4 with TRBJ2-1; 8 nucleotides match TRBD2. V was pared by 7 bases and J by 4 bases, with 12 bases of the junction left unmatched. The CDR3 totals 16 residues. The CDR3, as DNA: TGTGCCAGCAACTCCGTCGGGGGGGTGATATACAATGAGCAGTTCTTC. It is translated as CASNSVGGVIYNEQFF.

This clonotype was picked up many times. The V call is TRBV30, the J call TRBJ2-1; possibly TRBD1 for D (5 bases). Looked up from germline, CDR1 is GTSNPN and CDR2 is SVGIG (reference sequence). V lost 0 bases to trimming and J lost 9 bases, with 12 bases between them. CDR3 length: 13 residues. CDR3 in DNA: TGTGCCTGGAGTGTACAACAGGCTAGTGAGCAGTTCTTC. Residues: CAWSVQQASEQFF.

The chain couples TRBV19 to TRBJ2-1; D is unclear. V lost 6 bases to trimming and J lost 7 bases, with 16 bases between them. Germline V lookup: CDR1 LNHDA, CDR2 SQIVND (reference sequence). The CDR3 is made up of 14 amino acids. CDR3 loop: CASRRVSGLNEQFF. CDR3 in DNA: TGTGCCAGTAGGAGAGTAAGTGGGTTGAATGAGCAGTTCTTC.

The sample holds many counts of this clonotype. The chain uses TRBV5-6 and TRBJ2-5, with 9 positions matching TRBD1. This CDR3 is built from 15 residues. The V gene end was trimmed by 2 bases and the J gene end by 5 bases; junction bases not matched to a gene: 7. Germline CDR1 and CDR2: SGHDT and YYEEEE. The DNA for the CDR3 is TGTGCCAGCAGCTTACCGGGACAGGGTAGCGAGACCCAGTACTTC. It encodes CASSLPGQGSETQYF.

There are many counts of this clonotype. The rearrangement uses TRBV3-1 and TRBJ1-2; the match to TRBD1 covers 10 bases. The ends lost 4 bases at V and 4 bases at J; junction bases unmatched: 9. The germline gives CDR1 LGHDT, CDR2 YNNKEL (reference sequence). The CDR3 has 16 residues. For the CDR3, the DNA is TGTGCCAGCAGCCTCGGAGCCGGGACAGGGGTCTATGGCTACACCTTC. Amino acids: CASSLGAGTGVYGYTF.

V is TRBV28 and J is TRBJ2-7; TRBD1 matches at 11 bases. The CDR3 sequence is 18 residues long. Trimming took 4 bases from V and 0 from J; bases not matched to a gene: 11. From germline, CDR1 is MDHEN and CDR2 SYDVKM. The CDR3 sequence is CASSSFGQGAHISYEQYF. The CDR3 DNA reads TGTGCCAGCAGTTCCTTCGGACAGGGGGCGCATATCTCCTACGAGCAGTACTTC.

This clonotype was seen only a few times. This likely comes from a read error, as the CDR3 has no conserved phenylalanine or tryptophan at its end. The chain has TRBV5-6 and TRBJ1-1; D gene unclear. Germline values: CDR1 SGHDT, CDR2 YYEEEE. CDR3 length: 13 amino acids. With 2 bases removed from V and 2 bases from J, the gap between germline ends came to 7 bases. DNA for the CDR3: TGTGCCAGCAGCTTTGAGGACAACACTGAAGCTTTCGTT. It translates to CASSFEDNTEAFV.

This clonotype was found a few times. The chain combines TRBV10-3 with TRBJ2-6; no definite D call. Looked up from germline, CDR1 is ENHRY and CDR2 is SYGVKD. V lost 8 bases and J lost 1, with 12 bases in between. This CDR3 spans 15 amino acids. The CDR3 sequence is CAIWAGISGANVLTF. CDR3 bases: TGTGCCATCTGGGCCGGAATTTCTGGGGCCAACGTCCTGACTTTC.

The V and J genes are TRBV27 and TRBJ2-7; D not certain. The CDR3 consists of 13 residues. V lost 0 bases and J lost 4, with 7 bases in between. The V gene's germline CDR1 is MNHEY and CDR2 SMNVEV (reference sequence). The chain's CDR3 is CASSLSFGYEQYF. Here the CDR3 DNA reads TGTGCCAGCAGTTTATCGTTTGGATACGAGCAGTACTTC.

The table lists this clonotype with many counts. V and J are TRBV7-2 and TRBJ2-7; D not certain. Germline assignment: CDR1 SGHTA and CDR2 FQGNSA. V gave up 3 bases and J gave up 6 bases, with 12 bases separating them. The CDR3 runs 13 residues. The CDR3 DNA reads TGTGCCAGCAGCTTGGCTCGGGTGGGCGAGCAGTACTTC. It specifies CASSLARVGEQYF. Full variable domain (missing parts from reference TRBV7-2 and TRBJ2-7): GAGVSQSPSNKVTEKGKDVELRCDPISGHTALYWYRQSLGQGLEFLIYFQGNSAPDKSGLPSDRFSAERTGGSVSTLTIQRTQQEDSAVYLCASSLARVGEQYFGPGTRLTVT.

Points on this clonotype: With a much larger clone just one base away, this may be a read error. The rearrangement links TRBV3-1 to TRBJ1-2; the D is unclear. Trimming took 0 bases from V and 1 from J, leaving 9 bases between them. From germline, CDR1 is LGHDT and CDR2 YNNKEL (reference sequence). The CDR3 runs 15 residues. The CDR3 DNA reads as TGTGCCAGCAGCCAAGAAAATCCACATAACTATGGCTACACCTTC. It codes for CASSQENPHNYGYTF.

This clonotype was found many times. The chain uses TRBV10-3 and TRBJ1-1; D is ambiguous. Trimming cost V 3 bases and J 0 bases, with 8 bases left between them. This CDR3 region has 14 residues. CDR1 is ENHRY and CDR2 is SYGVKD in the germline V gene. The DNA for the CDR3 is TGTGCCATCAGTGATACAGTCATGAACACTGAAGCTTTCTTT. Translation: CAISDTVMNTEAFF.

This clonotype was recorded a few times. This chain connects TRBV5-6 to TRBJ1-1; D not certain. From germline, CDR1 is SGHDT and CDR2 YYEEEE. V lost 1 base, J lost 3 bases, and 13 bases lay in between. The CDR3 has 15 amino acids. As DNA, the CDR3 is TGTGCCAGCAGCTTGTCCCCTACAGAGGACACTGAAGCTTTCTTT. It translates to CASSLSPTEDTEAFF.

This clonotype has at least ten counts. The chain joins TRBV4-2 to TRBJ2-5; TRBD2 matches at 8 bases. J gave up 5 bases and V 1 base, and 6 bases lay outside the gene matches. CDR1 is LGHNA and CDR2 is YNFKEQ in the germline V gene. The CDR3 is made up of 15 amino acids. The CDR3 sequence: CASSQGGGPPETQYF. For the CDR3, the DNA is TGTGCCAGCAGCCAAGGCGGGGGGCCCCCGGAGACCCAGTACTTC.